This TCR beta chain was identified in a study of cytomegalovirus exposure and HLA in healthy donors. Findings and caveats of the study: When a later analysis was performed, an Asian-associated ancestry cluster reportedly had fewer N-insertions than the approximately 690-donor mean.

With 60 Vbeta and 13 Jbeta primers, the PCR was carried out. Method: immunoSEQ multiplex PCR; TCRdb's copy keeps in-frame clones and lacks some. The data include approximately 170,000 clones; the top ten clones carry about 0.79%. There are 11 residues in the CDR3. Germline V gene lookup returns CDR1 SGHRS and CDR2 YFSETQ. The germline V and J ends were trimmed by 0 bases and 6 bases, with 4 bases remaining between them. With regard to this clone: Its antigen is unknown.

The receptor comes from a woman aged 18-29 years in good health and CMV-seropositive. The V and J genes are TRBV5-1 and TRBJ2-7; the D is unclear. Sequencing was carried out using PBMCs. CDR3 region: CASSLVGEQYF. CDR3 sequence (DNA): TGCGCCAGCAGCTTGGTCGGCGAGCAGTACTTC.